Listed below are T cell receptor beta chains from one sample, sequenced in a study of blood T cell repertoires in COVID-19. Assay used: immunoSEQ multiplex PCR; TCRdb lists only in-frame clones, some missing. The profile shows more than 350,000 clones, around 87% of them singletons. Specimen: peripheral blood. These receptors were taken from a woman aged 25-40 years with COVID-19, enrolled during active disease. CDR3s include the opening cysteine and the closing phenylalanine or tryptophan. The D gene is left open where the match is weak. For some rows the clone size is stated as once, few or many, or as a class when expanded; others skip it.

CDR3 length	clone size	D gene	V gene	J gene	CDR3 protein	CDR3 DNA
14	NA	NA	TRBV11-3	TRBJ2-7	CASSPRNSYDEQYF	TGTGCCAGCAGCCCCCGTAATAGCTACGACGAGCAGTACTTC
15	NA	NA	TRBV4-2	TRBJ2-7	CASSQDYSYNYEQYF	TGTGCCAGCAGCCAAGATTATAGTTATAACTACGAGCAGTACTTC
14	NA	NA	TRBV11-2	TRBJ2-7	CASSPPGRVYEQYF	TGTGCCAGCAGCCCCCCGGGCAGGGTCTACGAGCAGTACTTC
15	NA	NA	TRBV19	TRBJ2-2	CASSLPGTNTGELFF	TGTGCCAGTAGTCTCCCCGGGACTAACACCGGGGAGCTGTTTTTT
14	NA	NA	TRBV18	TRBJ2-7	CASSPLSDSGEQYF	TGTGCCAGCTCACCTCTTTCGGATTCGGGCGAGCAGTACTTC
21	NA	TRBD1	TRBV4-1	TRBJ2-1	CASSQVSGTGAVSGSNNEQFF	TGCGCCAGCAGCCAAGTCTCGGGGACAGGGGCGGTGTCAGGTTCAAACAATGAGCAGTTCTTC
15	once	NA	TRBV3-1/TRBV3-2	TRBJ1-5	CASSRSTGYNQPQHF	TGTGCCAGCAGCCGATCTACAGGGTACAATCAGCCCCAGCATTTT
15	NA	NA	TRBV11-2	TRBJ1-1	CASSAIRGSGTEAFF	TGTGCCAGCAGCGCAATCCGGGGGTCGGGCACTGAAGCTTTCTTT
13	NA	TRBD1	TRBV6-5	TRBJ2-7	CASSRDRAGEQYF	TGTGCCAGCAGTCGGGACAGGGCTGGGGAGCAGTACTTC
13	NA	TRBD1	TRBV19	TRBJ2-5	CASSGTGGETQYF	TGTGCCAGTAGTGGGACAGGGGGGGAGACCCAGTACTTC
12	NA	NA	TRBV13	TRBJ2-1	CASSLEKTGELF	TGTGCCAGCAGCTTAGAGAAGACTGGGGAGCTCTTC
12	NA	TRBD1	TRBV19	TRBJ1-1	CASSTTGDLAFF	TGTGCCAGTAGTACCACAGGGGACCTAGCTTTCTTT
14	NA	TRBD2	TRBV28	TRBJ2-7	CASRAASGRSEQYF	TGTGCCAGCAGGGCTGCCAGCGGGAGGTCCGAGCAGTACTTC
12	NA	NA	TRBV28	TRBJ2-7	CASSAGTDEQYF	TGTGCCAGCAGCGCCGGGACTGACGAGCAGTACTTC
16	NA	TRBD2	TRBV27	TRBJ2-2	CASSQLAGLNTGELFF	TGTGCCAGCAGCCAACTAGCGGGACTCAACACCGGGGAGCTGTTTTTT
15	NA	NA	TRBV10-3	TRBJ2-1	CATSNPESSYNEQFF	TGTGCCACCTCAAACCCGGAGAGCTCCTACAATGAGCAGTTCTTC
12	NA	TRBD2	TRBV5-4	TRBJ2-1	CASSLAGTMQFF	TGTGCCAGCAGCTTGGCAGGGACTATGCAGTTCTTC